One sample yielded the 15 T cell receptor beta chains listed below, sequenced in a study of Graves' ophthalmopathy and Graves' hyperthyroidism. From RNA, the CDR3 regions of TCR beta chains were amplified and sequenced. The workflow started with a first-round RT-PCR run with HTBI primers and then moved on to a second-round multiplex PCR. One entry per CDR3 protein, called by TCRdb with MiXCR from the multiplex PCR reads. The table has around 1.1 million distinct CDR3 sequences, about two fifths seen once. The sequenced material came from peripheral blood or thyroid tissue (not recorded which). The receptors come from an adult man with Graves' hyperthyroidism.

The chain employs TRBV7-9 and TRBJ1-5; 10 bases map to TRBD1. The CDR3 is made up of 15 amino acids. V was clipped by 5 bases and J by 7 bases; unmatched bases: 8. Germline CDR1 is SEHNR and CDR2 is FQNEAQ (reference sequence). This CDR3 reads CASSTGTGASQPQHF. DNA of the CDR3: TGTGCCAGCAGCACAGGGACAGGGGCGAGCCAGCCCCAGCATTTT. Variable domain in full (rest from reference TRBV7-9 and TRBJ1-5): DTGVSQNPRHKITKRGQNVTFRCDPISEHNRLYWYRQTLGQGPEFLTYFQNEAQLEKSRLLSDRFSAERPKGSFSTLEIQRTEQGDSAMYLCASSTGTGASQPQHFGDGTRLSIL.

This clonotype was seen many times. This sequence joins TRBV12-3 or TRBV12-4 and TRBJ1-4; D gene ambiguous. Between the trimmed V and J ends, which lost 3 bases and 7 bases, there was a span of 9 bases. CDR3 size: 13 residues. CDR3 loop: CASSFSEGEKLFF. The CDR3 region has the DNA TGTGCCAGCAGTTTTTCAGAAGGTGAAAAACTGTTTTTT.

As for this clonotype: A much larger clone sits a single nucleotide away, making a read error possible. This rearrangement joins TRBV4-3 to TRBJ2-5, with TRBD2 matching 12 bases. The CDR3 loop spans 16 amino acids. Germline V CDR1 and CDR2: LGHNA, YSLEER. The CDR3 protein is CTSSQDASGREETQYF. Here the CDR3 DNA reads TGCACCAGCAGCCAAGATGCTAGCGGGAGGGAAGAGACCCAGTACTTC.

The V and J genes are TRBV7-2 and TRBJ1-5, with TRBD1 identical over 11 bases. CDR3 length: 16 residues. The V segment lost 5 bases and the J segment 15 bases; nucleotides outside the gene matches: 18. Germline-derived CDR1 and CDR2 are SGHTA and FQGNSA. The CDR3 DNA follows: TGTGCCAGCAGCCGATTTCGAGCTGGACAGGGGGCGTCGTGGCATTTT. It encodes CASSRFRAGQGASWHF. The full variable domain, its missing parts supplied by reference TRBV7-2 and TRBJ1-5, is GAGVSQSPSNKVTEKGKDVELRCDPISGHTALYWYRQSLGQGLEFLIYFQGNSAPDKSGLPSDRFSAERTGGSVSTLTIQRTQQEDSAVYLCASSRFRAGQGASWHFGDGTRLSIL.

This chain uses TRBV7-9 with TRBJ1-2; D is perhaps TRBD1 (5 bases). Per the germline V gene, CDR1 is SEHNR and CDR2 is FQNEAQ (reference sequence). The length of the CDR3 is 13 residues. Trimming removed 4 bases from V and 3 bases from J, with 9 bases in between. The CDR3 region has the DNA TGTGCCAGCAGCTGGACAAGGGACTATGGCTACACCTTC. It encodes CASSWTRDYGYTF.

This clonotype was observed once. Here the CDR3 DNA reads TGCAGCGTTGATCAGAAAGTGTATGGCTACACCTTC. Its translation: CSVDQKVYGYTF. J is TRBJ1-2 and V is TRBV29-1; D gene uncertain. Germline V lookup: CDR1 SQVTM, CDR2 ANQGSEA. This CDR3 has 12 amino acids. Between the trimmed V and J ends, which lost 3 bases and 5 bases, there was a span of 10 bases.

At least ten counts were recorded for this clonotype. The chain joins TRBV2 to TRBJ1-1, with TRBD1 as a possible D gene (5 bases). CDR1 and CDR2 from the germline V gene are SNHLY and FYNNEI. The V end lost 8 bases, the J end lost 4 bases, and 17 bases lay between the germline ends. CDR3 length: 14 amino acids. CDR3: CASRLGAEGTEAFF. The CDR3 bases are TGTGCCAGCCGCCTCGGGGCGGAGGGCACTGAAGCTTTCTTT.

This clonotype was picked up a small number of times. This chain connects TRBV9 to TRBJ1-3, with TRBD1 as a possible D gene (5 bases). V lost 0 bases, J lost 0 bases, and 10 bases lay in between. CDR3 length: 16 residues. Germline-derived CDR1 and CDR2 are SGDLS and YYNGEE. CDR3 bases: TGTGCCAGCAGCGTAGAGGTGACAGTCTCTGGAAACACCATATATTTT. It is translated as CASSVEVTVSGNTIYF. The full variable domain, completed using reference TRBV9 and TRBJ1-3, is DSGVTQTPKHLITATGQRVTLRCSPRSGDLSVYWYQQSLDQGLQFLIQYYNGEERAKGNILERFSAQQFPDLHSELNLSSLELGDSALYFCASSVEVTVSGNTIYFGEGSWLTVV.

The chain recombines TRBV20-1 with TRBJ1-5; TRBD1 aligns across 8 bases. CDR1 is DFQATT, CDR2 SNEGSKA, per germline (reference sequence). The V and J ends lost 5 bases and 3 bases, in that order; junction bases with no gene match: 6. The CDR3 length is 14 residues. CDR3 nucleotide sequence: TGCAGTGCTTCGGACAGGGTATACAATCAGCCCCAGCATTTT. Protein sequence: CSASDRVYNQPQHF.

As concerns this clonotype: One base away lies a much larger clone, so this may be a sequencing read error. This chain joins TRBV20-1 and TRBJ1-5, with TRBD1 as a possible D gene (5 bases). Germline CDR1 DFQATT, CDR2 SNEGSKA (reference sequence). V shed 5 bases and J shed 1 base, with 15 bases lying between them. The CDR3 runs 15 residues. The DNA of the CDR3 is TGCAGTGCTGGATATCAGGGAATCAGCAATCAGCCCCAGCATTTT. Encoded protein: CSAGYQGISNQPQHF.

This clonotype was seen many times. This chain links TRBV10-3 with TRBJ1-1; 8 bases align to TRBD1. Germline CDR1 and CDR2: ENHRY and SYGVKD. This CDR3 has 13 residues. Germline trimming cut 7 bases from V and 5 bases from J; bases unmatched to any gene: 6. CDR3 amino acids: CAIKDRVNTEAFF. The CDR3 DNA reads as TGTGCCATCAAGGACAGGGTAAATACTGAAGCTTTCTTT.

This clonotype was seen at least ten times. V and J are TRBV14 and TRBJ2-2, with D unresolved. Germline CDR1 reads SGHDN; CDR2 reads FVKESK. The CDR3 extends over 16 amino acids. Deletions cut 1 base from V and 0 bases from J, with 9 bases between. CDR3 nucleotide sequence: TGTGCCAGCAGCCAAGGATCGGCAGCGAACACCGGGGAGCTGTTTTTT. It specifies CASSQGSAANTGELFF.

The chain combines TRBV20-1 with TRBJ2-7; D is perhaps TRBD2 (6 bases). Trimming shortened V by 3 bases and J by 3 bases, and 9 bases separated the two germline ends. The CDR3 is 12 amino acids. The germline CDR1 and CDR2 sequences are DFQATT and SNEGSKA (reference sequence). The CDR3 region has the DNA TGCAGTGCTAGCGGGAGTCGCTACGAGCAGTACTTC. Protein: CSASGSRYEQYF.

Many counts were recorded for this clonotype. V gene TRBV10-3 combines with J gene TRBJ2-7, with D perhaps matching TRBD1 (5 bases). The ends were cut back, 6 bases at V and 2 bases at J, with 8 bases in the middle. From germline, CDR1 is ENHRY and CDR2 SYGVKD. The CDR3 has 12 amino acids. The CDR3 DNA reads TGTGCCATCAGGGACAAAACCTACGAGCAGTACTTC. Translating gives CAIRDKTYEQYF.

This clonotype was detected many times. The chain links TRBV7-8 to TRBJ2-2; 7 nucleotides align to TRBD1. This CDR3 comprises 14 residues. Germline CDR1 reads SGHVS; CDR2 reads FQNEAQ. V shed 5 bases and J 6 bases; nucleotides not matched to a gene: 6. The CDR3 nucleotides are TGTGCCAGCAGCCCAAGAGACAGGGCCGGGGAGCTGTTTTTT. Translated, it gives CASSPRDRAGELFF.